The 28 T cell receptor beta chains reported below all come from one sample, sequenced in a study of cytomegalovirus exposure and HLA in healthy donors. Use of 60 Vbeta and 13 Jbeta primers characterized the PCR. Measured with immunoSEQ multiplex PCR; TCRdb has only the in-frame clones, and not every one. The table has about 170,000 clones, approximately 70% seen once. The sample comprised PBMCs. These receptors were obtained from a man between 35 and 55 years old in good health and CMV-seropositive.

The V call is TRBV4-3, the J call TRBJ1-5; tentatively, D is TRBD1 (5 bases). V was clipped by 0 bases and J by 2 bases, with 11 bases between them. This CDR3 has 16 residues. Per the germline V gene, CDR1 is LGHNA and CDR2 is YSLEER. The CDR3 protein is CASSQDWVGGNQPQHF. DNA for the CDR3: TGCGCCAGCAGCCAAGATTGGGTAGGGGGCAATCAGCCCCAGCATTTT.

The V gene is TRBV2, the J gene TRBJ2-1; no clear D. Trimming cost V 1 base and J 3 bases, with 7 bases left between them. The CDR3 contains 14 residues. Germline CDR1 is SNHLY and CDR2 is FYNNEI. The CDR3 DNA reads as TGTGCCAGCAGTGAAGGTTACAGCTACAATGAGCAGTTCTTC. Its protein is CASSEGYSYNEQFF.

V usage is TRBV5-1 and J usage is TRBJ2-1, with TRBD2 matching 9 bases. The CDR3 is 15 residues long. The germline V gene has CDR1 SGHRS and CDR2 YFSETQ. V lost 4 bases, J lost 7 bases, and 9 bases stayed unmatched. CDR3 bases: TGCGCCAGCAGCGTGGCGGGGGGGCCTGGAAATGAGCAGTTCTTC. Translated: CASSVAGGPGNEQFF.

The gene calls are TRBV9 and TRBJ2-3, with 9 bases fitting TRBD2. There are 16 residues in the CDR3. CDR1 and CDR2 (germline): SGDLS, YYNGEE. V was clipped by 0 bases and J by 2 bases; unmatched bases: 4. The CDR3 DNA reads TGTGCCAGCAGCGTAGCGCTAGCGGGGATCACAGATACGCAGTATTTT. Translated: CASSVALAGITDTQYF.

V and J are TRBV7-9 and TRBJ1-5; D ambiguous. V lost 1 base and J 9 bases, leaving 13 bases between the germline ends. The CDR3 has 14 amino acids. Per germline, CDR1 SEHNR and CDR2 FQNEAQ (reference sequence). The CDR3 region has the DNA TGTGCCAGCAGCTTAGGAGAGTTGCCCGGGCCCCAGCATTTT. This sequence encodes CASSLGELPGPQHF.

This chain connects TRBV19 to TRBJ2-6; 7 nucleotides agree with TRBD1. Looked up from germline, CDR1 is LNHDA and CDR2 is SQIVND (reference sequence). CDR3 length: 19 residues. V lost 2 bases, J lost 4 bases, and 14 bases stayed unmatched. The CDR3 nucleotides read TGTGCCAGTAGTATACCACATGAGGGGGCGAGAACCGGGGCCAACGTCCTGACTTTC. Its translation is CASSIPHEGARTGANVLTF.

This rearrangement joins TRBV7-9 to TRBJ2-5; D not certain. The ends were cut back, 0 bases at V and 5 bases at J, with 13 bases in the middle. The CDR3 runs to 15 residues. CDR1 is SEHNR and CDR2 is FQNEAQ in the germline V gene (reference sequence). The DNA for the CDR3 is TGTGCCAGCAGCTTAGCCGACGACTTGGTCGAGACCCAGTACTTC. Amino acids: CASSLADDLVETQYF.

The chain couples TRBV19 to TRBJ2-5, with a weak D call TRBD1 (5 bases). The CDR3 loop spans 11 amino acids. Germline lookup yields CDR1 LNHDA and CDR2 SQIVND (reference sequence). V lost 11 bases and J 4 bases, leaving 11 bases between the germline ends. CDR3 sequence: CAVGARETQYF. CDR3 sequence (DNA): TGTGCCGTAGGGGCGAGAGAGACCCAGTACTTC.

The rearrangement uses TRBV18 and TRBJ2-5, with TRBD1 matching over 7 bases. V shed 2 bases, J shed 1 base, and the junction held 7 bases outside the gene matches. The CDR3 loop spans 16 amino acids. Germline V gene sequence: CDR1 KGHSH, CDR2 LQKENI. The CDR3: CASSPINRGVQETQYF. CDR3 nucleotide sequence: TGTGCCAGCTCACCAATAAACAGGGGTGTCCAAGAGACCCAGTACTTC.

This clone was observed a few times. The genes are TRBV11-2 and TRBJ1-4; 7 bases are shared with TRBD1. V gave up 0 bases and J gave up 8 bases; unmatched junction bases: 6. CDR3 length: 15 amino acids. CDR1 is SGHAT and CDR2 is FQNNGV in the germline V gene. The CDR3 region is CASSLDRGDGEKLFF. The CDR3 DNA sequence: TGTGCCAGCAGCTTAGACAGGGGGGACGGGGAAAAACTGTTTTTT.

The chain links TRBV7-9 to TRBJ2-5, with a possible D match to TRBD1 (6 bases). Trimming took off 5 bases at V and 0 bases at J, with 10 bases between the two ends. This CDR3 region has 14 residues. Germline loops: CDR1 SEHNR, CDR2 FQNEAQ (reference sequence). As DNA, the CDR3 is TGTGCCAGCAGCACAGGGATGTACCAAGAGACCCAGTACTTC. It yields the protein CASSTGMYQETQYF. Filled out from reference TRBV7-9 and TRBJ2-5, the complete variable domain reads DTGVSQNPRHKITKRGQNVTFRCDPISEHNRLYWYRQTLGQGPEFLTYFQNEAQLEKSRLLSDRFSAERPKGSFSTLEIQRTEQGDSAMYLCASSTGMYQETQYFGPGTRLLVL.

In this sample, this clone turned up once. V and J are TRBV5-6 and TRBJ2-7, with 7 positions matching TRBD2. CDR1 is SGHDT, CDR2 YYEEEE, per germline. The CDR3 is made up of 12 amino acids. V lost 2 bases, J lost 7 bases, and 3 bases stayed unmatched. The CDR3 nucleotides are TGTGCCAGCAGCTTAGACGGGAGGGAGCAGTACTTC. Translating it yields CASSLDGREQYF.

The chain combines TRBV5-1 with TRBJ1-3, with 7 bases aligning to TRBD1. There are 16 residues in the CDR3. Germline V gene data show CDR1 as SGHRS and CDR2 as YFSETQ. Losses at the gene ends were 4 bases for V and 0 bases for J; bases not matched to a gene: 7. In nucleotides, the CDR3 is TGCGCCAGCAGCCCCGGGGACAGTCACTCTGGAAACACCATATATTTT. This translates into CASSPGDSHSGNTIYF.

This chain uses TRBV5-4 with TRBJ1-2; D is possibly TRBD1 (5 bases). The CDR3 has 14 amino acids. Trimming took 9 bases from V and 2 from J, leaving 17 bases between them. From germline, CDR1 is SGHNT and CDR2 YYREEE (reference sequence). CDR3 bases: TGTGCCATCTCCGGGGCCGGAGGGAACTATGGCTACACCTTC. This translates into CAISGAGGNYGYTF.

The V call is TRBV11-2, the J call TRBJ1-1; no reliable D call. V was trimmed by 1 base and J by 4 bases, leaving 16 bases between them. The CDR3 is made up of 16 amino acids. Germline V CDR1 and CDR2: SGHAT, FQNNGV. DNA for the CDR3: TGTGCCAGCAGCTTAGGCGGGGTTTGGGGTGGCACTGAAGCTTTCTTT. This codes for CASSLGGVWGGTEAFF.

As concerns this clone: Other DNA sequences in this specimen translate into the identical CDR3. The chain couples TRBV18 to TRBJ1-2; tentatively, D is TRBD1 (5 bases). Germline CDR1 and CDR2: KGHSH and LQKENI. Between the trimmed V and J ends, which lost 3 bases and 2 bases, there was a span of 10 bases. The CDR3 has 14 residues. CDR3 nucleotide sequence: TGTGCCAGCTCACCCCCCGGGGGGAACTATGGCTACACCTTC. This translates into CASSPPGGNYGYTF.

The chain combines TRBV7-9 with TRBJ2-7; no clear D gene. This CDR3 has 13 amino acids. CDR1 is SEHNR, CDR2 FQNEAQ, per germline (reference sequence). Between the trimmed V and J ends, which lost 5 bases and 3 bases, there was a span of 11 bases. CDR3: CASSGRRDYEQYF. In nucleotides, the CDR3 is TGTGCCAGCAGCGGAAGGAGAGACTACGAGCAGTACTTC.

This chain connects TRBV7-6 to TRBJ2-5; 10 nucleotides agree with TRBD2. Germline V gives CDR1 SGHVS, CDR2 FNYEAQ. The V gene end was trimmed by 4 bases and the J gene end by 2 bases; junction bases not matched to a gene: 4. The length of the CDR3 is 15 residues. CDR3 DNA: TGTGCCAGCAGCTCCCTAGCGGGGGTTCAAGAGACCCAGTACTTC. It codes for CASSSLAGVQETQYF.

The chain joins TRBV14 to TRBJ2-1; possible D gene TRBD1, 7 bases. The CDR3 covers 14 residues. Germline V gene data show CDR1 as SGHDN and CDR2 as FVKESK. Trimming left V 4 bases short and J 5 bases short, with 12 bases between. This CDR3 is CASSRRDRNNEQFF. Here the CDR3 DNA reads TGTGCCAGCAGCCGGCGGGACAGAAACAATGAGCAGTTCTTC.

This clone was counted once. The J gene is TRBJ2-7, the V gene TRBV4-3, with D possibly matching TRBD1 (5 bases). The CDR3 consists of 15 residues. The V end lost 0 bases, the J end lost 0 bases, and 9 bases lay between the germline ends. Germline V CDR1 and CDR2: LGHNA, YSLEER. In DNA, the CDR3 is TGCGCCAGCAGCCAAGACTTGACAGCCTCCTACGAGCAGTACTTC. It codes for CASSQDLTASYEQYF.

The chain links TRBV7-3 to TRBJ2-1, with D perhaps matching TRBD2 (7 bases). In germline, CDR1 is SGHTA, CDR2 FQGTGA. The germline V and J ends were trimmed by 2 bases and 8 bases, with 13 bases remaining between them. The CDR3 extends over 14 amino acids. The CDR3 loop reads CASSLSGGGYEQFF. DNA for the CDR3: TGTGCCAGCAGCTTATCAGGCGGGGGCTATGAGCAGTTCTTC.

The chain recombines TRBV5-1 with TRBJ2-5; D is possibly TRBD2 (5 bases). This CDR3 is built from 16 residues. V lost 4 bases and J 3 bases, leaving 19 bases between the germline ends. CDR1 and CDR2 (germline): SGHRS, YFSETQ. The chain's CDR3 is CASSDWVTRPEETQYF. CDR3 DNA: TGCGCCAGCAGCGACTGGGTAACTAGACCAGAAGAGACCCAGTACTTC.

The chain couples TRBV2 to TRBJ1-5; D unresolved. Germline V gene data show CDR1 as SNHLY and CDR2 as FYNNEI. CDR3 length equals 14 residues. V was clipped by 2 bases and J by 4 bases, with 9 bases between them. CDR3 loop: CASSESGLNQPQHF. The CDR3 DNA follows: TGTGCCAGCAGTGAAAGTGGCCTTAATCAGCCCCAGCATTTT.

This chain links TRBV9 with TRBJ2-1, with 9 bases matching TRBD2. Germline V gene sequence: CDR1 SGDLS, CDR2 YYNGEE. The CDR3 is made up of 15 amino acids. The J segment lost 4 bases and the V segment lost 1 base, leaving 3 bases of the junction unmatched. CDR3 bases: TGTGCCAGCAGCGTAAAAGCGGGGGGATACAATGAGCAGTTCTTC. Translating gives CASSVKAGGYNEQFF.

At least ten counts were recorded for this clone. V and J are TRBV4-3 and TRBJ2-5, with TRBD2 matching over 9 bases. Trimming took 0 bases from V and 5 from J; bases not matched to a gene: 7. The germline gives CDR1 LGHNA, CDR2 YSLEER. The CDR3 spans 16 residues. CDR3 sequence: CASSQDMGLARETQYF. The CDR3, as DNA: TGCGCCAGCAGCCAAGATATGGGACTAGCAAGGGAGACCCAGTACTTC.

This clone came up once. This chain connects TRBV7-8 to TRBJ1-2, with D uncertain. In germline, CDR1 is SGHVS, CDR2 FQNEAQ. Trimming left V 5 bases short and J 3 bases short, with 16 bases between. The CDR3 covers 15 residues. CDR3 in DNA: TGTGCCAGCAGCCGGCATGAGGCTGCTGACTATGGCTACACCTTC. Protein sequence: CASSRHEAADYGYTF.

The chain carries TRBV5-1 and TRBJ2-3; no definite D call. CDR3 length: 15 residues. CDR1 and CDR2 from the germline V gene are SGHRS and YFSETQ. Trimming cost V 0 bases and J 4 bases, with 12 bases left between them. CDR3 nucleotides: TGCGCCAGCAGCTTGGCGTCCAACCAGGCAGATACGCAGTATTTT. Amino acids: CASSLASNQADTQYF.

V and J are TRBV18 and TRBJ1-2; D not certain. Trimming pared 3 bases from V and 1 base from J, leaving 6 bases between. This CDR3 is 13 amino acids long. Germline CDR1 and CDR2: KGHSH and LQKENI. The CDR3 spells CASSPTINYGYTF. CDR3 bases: TGTGCCAGCTCACCGACAATTAACTATGGCTACACCTTC. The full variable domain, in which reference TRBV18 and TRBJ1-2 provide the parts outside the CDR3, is NAGVMQNPRHLVRRRGQEARLRCSPMKGHSHVYWYRQLPEEGLKFMVYLQKENIIDESGMPKERFSAEFPKEGPSILRIQQVVRGDSAAYFCASSPTINYGYTFGSGTRLTVV.